Following are 24 T cell receptor beta chains from one sample sequenced in a study of T cells in tumors after PD-1 blockade. Assay used: immunoSEQ multiplex PCR; TCRdb lists only in-frame clones, some missing. The sample has some 43,000 clones, roughly 80% seen once. Sequencing used PBMCs, obtained before anti-PD-1 treatment. The receptors were sampled from a human donor with basal cell carcinoma.

The chain carries TRBV27 and TRBJ2-1, with 10 bases aligning to TRBD1. Trimming at V came to 9 bases and at J to 7 bases, leaving 12 bases not matched to a gene. The CDR3 loop spans 15 amino acids. Germline-derived CDR1 and CDR2 are MNHEY and SMNVEV (reference sequence). CDR3 in amino acids: CASRIGTGVRNEQFF. The CDR3 nucleotides read TGTGCCAGTCGCATAGGGACAGGGGTTCGGAATGAGCAGTTCTTC.

The rearrangement links TRBV30 to TRBJ1-5; D is unclear. The V gene's germline CDR1 is GTSNPN and CDR2 SVGIG (reference sequence). With 0 bases removed from V and 11 bases from J, the gap between germline ends came to 11 bases. The CDR3 is made up of 12 amino acids. CDR3 sequence (DNA): TGTGCCTGGAGTGTACGTCGAGGCTCCCAGCATTTT. Translating gives CAWSVRRGSQHF. The full variable domain, completed using reference TRBV30 and TRBJ1-5, is SQTIHQWPATLVQPVGSPLSLECTVEGTSNPNLYWYRQAAGRGLQLLFYSVGIGQISSEVPQNLSASRPQDRQFILSSKKLLLSDSGFYLCAWSVRRGSQHFGDGTRLSIL.

V and J are TRBV3-1 (or the pseudogene TRBV3-2) and TRBJ2-3, with a weak D call TRBD2 (6 bases). Germline V gene lookup returns CDR1 LGHDT and CDR2 YNNKEL (reference sequence). CDR3 length: 17 amino acids. V was cut by 0 bases and J by 4 bases, with 17 bases left in between. CDR3 coding DNA: TGTGCCAGCAGCCAAGATGCGGGACCGGCCGGGGCAGATACGCAGTATTTT. Translation: CASSQDAGPAGADTQYF.

The chain couples TRBV10-3 to TRBJ1-1, with 9 bases aligning to TRBD1. The V and J ends lost 7 bases and 1 base, in that order; junction bases with no gene match: 4. Germline V gene lookup returns CDR1 ENHRY and CDR2 SYGVKD. CDR3 length: 14 amino acids. The CDR3 reads CAITPGQGNTEAFF. The CDR3 DNA reads TGTGCCATCACTCCGGGACAGGGGAACACTGAAGCTTTCTTT.

The V call is TRBV6-5, the J call TRBJ1-2; tentatively, D is TRBD1 (6 bases). V gave up 3 bases and J gave up 8 bases, with 19 bases separating them. The CDR3 runs to 15 residues. Per germline, CDR1 MNHEY and CDR2 SVGAGI. As DNA, the CDR3 is TGTGCCAGCAGTTATGGGGGGCAGGGTTTGAGGGGCTACACCTTC. This encodes CASSYGGQGLRGYTF.

To note about this clone: Relative to the germline gene, one junction end is altered; a read error may explain this. This chain joins TRBV29-1 and TRBJ2-1, with D perhaps matching TRBD2 (6 bases). Germline-derived CDR1 and CDR2 are SQVTM and ANQGSEA. The CDR3 is 8 residues long. CDR3 sequence (DNA): TGCAGCGTTGAAGGGGAGGTCTTC. This codes for CSVEGEVF.

As to this clone: Other DNA sequences from this sample encode an identical CDR3 as well. The chain uses TRBV2 and TRBJ2-2, with 9 bases lining up with TRBD2. The CDR3 extends over 14 amino acids. The V gene end was trimmed by 6 bases and the J gene end by 3 bases; junction bases not matched to a gene: 2. CDR1 and CDR2 (germline): SNHLY, FYNNEI. The CDR3 DNA follows: TGTGCCAGCAGGGCGGGGGGGCACACCGGGGAGCTGTTTTTT. Its translation: CASRAGGHTGELFF.

The V gene is TRBV19, the J gene TRBJ1-2, with D possibly being TRBD1 (5 bases). The ends were cut back, 3 bases at V and 6 bases at J, with 8 bases in the middle. The V gene's germline CDR1 is LNHDA and CDR2 SQIVND (reference sequence). The CDR3 loop spans 12 amino acids. The CDR3 nucleotides read TGTGCCAGTAGTATCCGACAGCATGGCTACACCTTC. Its translation: CASSIRQHGYTF.

The rearrangement joins TRBV6-1 to TRBJ1-5, with 7 bases that match TRBD1. V dropped 6 bases and J dropped 2; count of bases not matched to a gene: 4. CDR1 and CDR2 (germline): MNHNS, SASEGT. This CDR3 region has 14 residues. The CDR3 DNA sequence: TGTGCCAGCAGAAGTACAGGGGGCAATCAGCCCCAGCATTTT. It encodes CASRSTGGNQPQHF.

The CDR3 DNA reads TGTGCCAGCAGTTACACTGGGGCCAACGTCCTGACTTTC. Amino acid sequence: CASSYTGANVLTF. J is TRBJ2-6 and V is TRBV6-5; D call uncertain. Trimming cost V 2 bases and J 2 bases, with 1 base left between them. CDR1 is MNHEY, CDR2 SVGAGI, per germline. The CDR3 length is 13 residues.

The V and J genes are TRBV13 and TRBJ2-7; possible D gene TRBD1, 5 bases. CDR1 PRHDT and CDR2 FYEKMQ come from the germline V gene (reference sequence). Trimming cost V 5 bases and J 3 bases, with 11 bases left between them. This CDR3 is 13 amino acids long. CDR3 coding DNA: TGTGCCAGCAGCCGACCCGACAGCTACGAGCAGTACTTC. It encodes CASSRPDSYEQYF.

DNA for the CDR3: TGTGCCAGCAGCCTATCTGGGACTAGCCCAGATACGCAGTATTTT. As protein: CASSLSGTSPDTQYF. The rearrangement uses TRBV7-2 and TRBJ2-3; 9 bases match TRBD2. Germline V gene lookup returns CDR1 SGHTA and CDR2 FQGNSA. V was pared by 5 bases and J by 4 bases, with 7 bases of the junction left unmatched. The CDR3 runs 15 residues.

In regard to this clone: The same CDR3 can be traced to other DNA sequences in this sample. V usage is TRBV19 and J usage is TRBJ1-1; D gene unclear. CDR1 and CDR2 (germline): LNHDA, SQIVND (reference sequence). This CDR3 is built from 12 residues. V was shortened by 8 bases and J by 2 bases, with 9 bases between the two germline ends. CDR3 sequence reads: CASSFVNTEAFF. The CDR3, as DNA: TGTGCCAGTTCATTTGTAAACACTGAAGCTTTCTTT.

This sequence joins TRBV30 and TRBJ1-3; D gene unclear. CDR1 is GTSNPN, CDR2 SVGIG, per germline (reference sequence). V was trimmed by 0 bases and J by 0 bases, leaving 12 bases between them. This CDR3 spans 16 amino acids. CDR3 sequence reads: CAWSVPASSSGNTIYF. Written as DNA, the CDR3 is TGTGCCTGGAGTGTACCTGCATCGAGCTCTGGAAACACCATATATTTT.

This chain joins TRBV5-1 and TRBJ1-3; D not certain. The V end lost 0 bases, the J end lost 0 bases, and 4 bases lay between the germline ends. Germline lookup yields CDR1 SGHRS and CDR2 YFSETQ. The CDR3 has 14 amino acids. The CDR3 DNA reads TGCGCCAGCAGCTTGGGAGACTCTGGAAACACCATATATTTT. This translates into CASSLGDSGNTIYF.

This clone was found a few times. The V and J genes are TRBV27 and TRBJ2-3; 16 bases are shared with TRBD2. Germline loops: CDR1 MNHEY, CDR2 SMNVEV (reference sequence). The CDR3 sequence is 18 residues long. V dropped 10 bases and J dropped 3; count of bases not matched to a gene: 13. DNA of the CDR3: TGTGCCACTACAACCCTGGGACTAGCGGGGGGGAGAACAGATACGCAGTATTTT. Protein product: CATTTLGLAGGRTDTQYF.

The chain couples TRBV25-1 to TRBJ1-2, with TRBD1 matching 12 bases. This CDR3 region has 17 residues. The V gene end was trimmed by 6 bases and the J gene end by 8 bases; junction bases not matched to a gene: 16. CDR1 is MGHDK, CDR2 SYGVNS, per germline. In DNA, the CDR3 is TGTGCCAGCAGCATGACTTCTACCGGGACAGGGGGCTTCGGCTACACCTTC. Amino acids: CASSMTSTGTGGFGYTF.

The rearrangement uses TRBV2 and TRBJ2-5, with D possibly being TRBD1 or TRBD2 (6 bases each). The CDR3 has 15 residues. CDR1 and CDR2 (germline): SNHLY, FYNNEI. Trimming left V 6 bases short and J 2 bases short, with 16 bases between. CDR3 residues: CASSTGQTRQETQYF. The CDR3 DNA sequence: TGTGCCAGCAGCACTGGACAGACTAGACAAGAGACCCAGTACTTC. The full variable domain, in which reference TRBV2 and TRBJ2-5 provide the parts outside the CDR3, is EPEVTQTPSHQVTQMGQEVILRCVPISNHLYFYWYRQILGQKVEFLVSFYNNEISEKSEIFDDQFSVERPDGSNFTLKIRSTKLEDSAMYFCASSTGQTRQETQYFGPGTRLLVL.

V is TRBV7-2 and J is TRBJ2-5, with 8 bases aligning to TRBD1. The DNA end favors TRBJ2-7, so the J call may be wrong. Germline V gives CDR1 SGHTA, CDR2 FQGNSA. This CDR3 has 14 amino acids. The chain's CDR3 is CASSRDRSSYEQYF. As DNA, the CDR3 is TGTGCCAGCAGCCGGGACAGGAGCTCCTACGAGCAGTACTTC.

This chain joins TRBV7-9 and TRBJ2-5; no firm D call. The germline V gene has CDR1 SEHNR and CDR2 FQNEAQ (reference sequence). CDR3 size: 14 residues. Between the trimmed V and J ends, which lost 3 bases and 2 bases, there was a span of 10 bases. CDR3 sequence (DNA): TGTGCCAGCAGCTTCGCAGTCTTACAAGAGACCCAGTACTTC. Protein: CASSFAVLQETQYF.

V is TRBV7-9 and J is TRBJ1-5; the match to TRBD1 covers 10 bases. The ends lost 1 base at V and 2 bases at J; junction bases unmatched: 2. CDR1 and CDR2 (germline): SEHNR, FQNEAQ (reference sequence). This CDR3 comprises 16 residues. Here the CDR3 reads CASSLGTGGGNQPQHF. DNA of the CDR3: TGTGCCAGCAGCTTAGGGACAGGGGGAGGCAATCAGCCCCAGCATTTT.

This chain uses TRBV5-6 with TRBJ2-7; D is perhaps TRBD1 or TRBD2 (5 bases each). V was clipped by 4 bases and J by 5 bases, with 16 bases between them. Germline CDR1 and CDR2: SGHDT and YYEEEE. The CDR3 length is 14 residues. The chain's CDR3 is CASSRRGPIHEQYF. CDR3 sequence (DNA): TGTGCCAGCAGCCGAAGGGGACCCATCCACGAGCAGTACTTC.

This clone was detected a few times. The chain joins TRBV6-5 to TRBJ2-1; TRBD1 is a possible D gene (5 bases). There are 14 residues in the CDR3. CDR1 MNHEY and CDR2 SVGAGI come from the germline V gene. V lost 2 bases and J 7 bases, leaving 12 bases between the germline ends. CDR3 bases: TGTGCCAGCAGTTACCTCCAGGGTGAGAATGAGCAGTTCTTC. Translated: CASSYLQGENEQFF.

The chain employs TRBV5-1 and TRBJ1-2; weak D call: TRBD1 (6 bases). This CDR3 contains 15 residues. The germline CDR1 and CDR2 sequences are SGHRS and YFSETQ. V lost 1 base to trimming and J lost 2 bases, with 12 bases between them. The CDR3 sequence is CASSLREGQNYGYTF. The CDR3 bases are TGCGCCAGCAGCTTGAGGGAGGGACAAAACTATGGCTACACCTTC.